This T cell receptor (beta chain) was found in a study of shared clonotypes between healthy human individuals. The CDR3 runs to 14 residues. Germline values: CDR1 WSHSY, CDR2 SAAADI. V dropped 2 bases and J dropped 0 bases, with 7 bases sitting between them. In the naive CD8 group, cells lacked CD45RO and were positively selected for CCR7, so terminally differentiated effector memory CD45RA+ cells were left out. Method: immunoSEQ multiplex PCR; TCRdb's copy keeps in-frame clones and lacks some. Altogether some 1,900,000 clones are present, less than 95% being singletons, with the ten largest covering 1.2%.

Sequencing input: naive CD8+ T cells sorted from blood. This chain uses TRBV10-2 with TRBJ1-1; D might be TRBD1 (5 bases). The TCR comes from a man between 18 and 29 years old in good health. CDR3 bases: TGCGCCAGCAGTGAGGGGGGGTTGAACACTGAAGCTTTCTTT. Translation: CASSEGGLNTEAFF.